The present T cell receptor (beta chain) was sequenced within a study of blood T cell repertoires in COVID-19. For the study at large: From the United States, Italy and Spain came samples of acute and convalescent COVID-19. PBMCs, B-cell-depleted T cells, or T cells provided the cDNA or gDNA that made up the material.

This CDR3 contains 15 residues. The germline V gene has CDR1 SGHVS and CDR2 FQNEAQ. Trimming removed 5 bases at V and 2 bases at J, with 15 bases between. Repertoires were generated with immunoSEQ multiplex PCR, while TCRdb's copy carries only in-frame clones and drops some. The sample gives more than 250,000 clones, roughly 85% of which show up once; less than 6% is in the top ten. Sequenced input: peripheral blood. The TCR sequence derives from a man aged 55 to 70 who had recovered from COVID-19. The J gene is TRBJ1-2, the V gene TRBV7-8; D possibly corresponds to TRBD1 (6 bases). CDR3 sequence: CASSPSTGHNYGYTF. CDR3 sequence (DNA): TGTGCCAGCAGCCCCAGTACGGGACACAACTATGGCTACACCTTC.